This T cell receptor (beta chain) originates from a study of shared clonotypes between healthy human individuals. Donors comprised healthy HIV-negative adults lacking recent acute infections or vaccinations. Negatively enriched CD4+ T cells were divided by CD45RA into naive and memory. Germline V gives CDR1 MDHEN, CDR2 SYDVKM. Trimming removed 2 bases from V and 15 bases from J; junction bases left unmatched: 5. The CDR3 totals 12 residues. Genomic DNA belonging to each subset was distributed in equal measure over several immunoSEQ plates. Assay used: immunoSEQ multiplex PCR; TCRdb lists only in-frame clones, some missing. The repertoire holds more than 400,000 clones, with 90% to 97% as singletons.

Sample: naive CD4+ T cells sorted from blood. Sample subset: CD45RA+ positively selected. The chain employs TRBV28 and TRBJ2-1; 9 bases map to TRBD2. The source of this sequence is a woman aged 25 to 39 in good health. The CDR3 region is CASSLTIAGAFF. CDR3 DNA sequence: TGTGCCAGCAGTTTAACAATAGCGGGGGCGTTCTTC.